Sequencing of this T cell receptor (beta chain) was carried out in a study of regulatory dendritic cells for organ transplantation. General observations from the study: Alloreactive memory CD8+ T cell pools varied considerably between individuals. Naive T cells showed high diversity, memory cells less, memory CD8+ least.

As to this clone: Its antigen is currently unknown.

CD4+ or CD8+ T cells were sorted as naive CD45RA+ or memory CD45RO+. TCRdb's copy holds only in-frame clones and misses some; the assay was immunoSEQ multiplex PCR. In the table there are tens of thousands of clones, approximately 90% of which are singletons. Sequencing was carried out using naive CD8+ T cells from blood. Subset of the sample: CD45RA+ naive T cells. The receptor was derived from a human donor in good health.

CDR3 sequence reads: CASSPGTGFTEQYF. DNA for the CDR3: TGTGCCAGCAGTCCAGGGACAGGGTTCACCGAGCAGTACTTC. The V call is TRBV27, the J call TRBJ2-7; TRBD1 matches at 9 bases. V shed 5 bases, J shed 6 bases, and the junction held 8 bases outside the gene matches. From germline, CDR1 is MNHEY and CDR2 SMNVEV (reference sequence). This CDR3 region has 14 residues.